This TCR beta chain was observed in a study of cytomegalovirus exposure and HLA in healthy donors. Germline CDR1 reads SGHDT; CDR2 reads YYEEEE. This CDR3 comprises 14 residues. With V trimmed by 0 bases and J by 4 bases, 0 bases remained unmatched. Primers for the PCR totalled 60 Vbeta and 13 Jbeta. The method was immunoSEQ multiplex PCR; TCRdb's version includes in-frame clones alone and lacks a portion of them. The sample lists about 37,000 clones, more than 80% occurring once. Input material: PBMCs. The sequence came from a woman aged 40 to 49 in good health and CMV-seronegative. V gene TRBV5-6 combines with J gene TRBJ2-5, with 10 bases matching TRBD2. In DNA form, the CDR3 reads TGTGCCAGCAGCTTGGCTAGCGGGGGAGAGACCCAGTACTTC. Amino acid sequence: CASSLASGGETQYF.